A selection of T cell receptor beta chains follows, all from one sample in a study of cytomegalovirus exposure and HLA in healthy donors. The assay was immunoSEQ multiplex PCR, and TCRdb's table has in-frame clones only and misses some. The sample has 170,000 or so clones; roughly four fifths are singletons. The specimen was PBMCs. The receptors were sampled from a man in his fifties in good health and CMV-seronegative. CDR3s include the opening cysteine and the closing phenylalanine or tryptophan. The order of the fields is V gene, clone size, J gene, CDR3 length, D gene, CDR3 protein, CDR3 DNA. The D gene is left open where the match is weak. Clone size appears in some rows only: once, few, many, or a class for an expanded clone.

v_call: TRBV5-1; clone_size: -; j_call: TRBJ2-5; cdr3_length: 13; d_call: -; cdr3_aa: CASSLNGGGPTYF; cdr3_nt: TGCGCCAGCAGCTTGAACGGCGGGGGCCCTACGTACTTC
v_call: TRBV18; clone_size: few; j_call: TRBJ1-1; cdr3_length: 13; d_call: -; cdr3_aa: CASSRPGLTEAFF; cdr3_nt: TGTGCCAGCTCACGCCCAGGGTTGACTGAAGCTTTCTTT
v_call: TRBV30; clone_size: -; j_call: TRBJ1-4; cdr3_length: 13; d_call: -; cdr3_aa: CAWTIAGGGKLFF; cdr3_nt: TGTGCCTGGACTATCGCGGGAGGTGGAAAACTGTTTTTT
v_call: TRBV30; clone_size: -; j_call: TRBJ2-1; cdr3_length: 14; d_call: -; cdr3_aa: CAWSESFTRNEQFF; cdr3_nt: TGTGCCTGGAGTGAAAGCTTCACCCGAAACGAGCAGTTCTTC
v_call: TRBV7-8; clone_size: -; j_call: TRBJ1-3; cdr3_length: 13; d_call: -; cdr3_aa: CASSSSMGGTIYF; cdr3_nt: TGTGCCAGCAGCTCATCTATGGGGGGCACCATATATTTT
v_call: TRBV11-2; clone_size: once; j_call: TRBJ2-5; cdr3_length: 11; d_call: TRBD2; cdr3_aa: CASRGGETQYF; cdr3_nt: TGTGCCAGCAGGGGGGGGGAGACCCAGTACTTC
v_call: TRBV10-3; clone_size: -; j_call: TRBJ1-4; cdr3_length: 14; d_call: -; cdr3_aa: CAISEFDSGEKLFF; cdr3_nt: TGTGCCATCAGTGAGTTCGACAGCGGGGAAAAACTGTTTTTT
v_call: TRBV28; clone_size: -; j_call: TRBJ1-5; cdr3_length: 16; d_call: -; cdr3_aa: CASSLGGIVSNQPQHF; cdr3_nt: TGTGCCAGCAGTTTAGGAGGGATTGTTAGCAATCAGCCCCAGCATTTT
v_call: TRBV5-1; clone_size: -; j_call: TRBJ2-1; cdr3_length: 14; d_call: TRBD2; cdr3_aa: CASRTVSGMDEQFF; cdr3_nt: TGCGCCAGCAGGACAGTCAGCGGGATGGATGAGCAGTTCTTC
v_call: TRBV11-1; clone_size: -; j_call: TRBJ2-2; cdr3_length: 15; d_call: -; cdr3_aa: CASSPGTPNTGELFF; cdr3_nt: TGTGCCAGCAGCCCCGGGACACCGAACACCGGGGAGCTGTTTTTT
v_call: TRBV7-6; clone_size: -; j_call: TRBJ2-1; cdr3_length: 15; d_call: -; cdr3_aa: CASSLVGGTYNEQFF; cdr3_nt: TGTGCCAGCAGCTTAGTAGGAGGCACCTACAATGAGCAGTTCTTC
v_call: TRBV5-8; clone_size: few; j_call: TRBJ2-7; cdr3_length: 14; d_call: -; cdr3_aa: CASSLAAHSYEQYF; cdr3_nt: TGTGCCAGCAGCTTAGCTGCCCACTCCTACGAGCAGTACTTC
v_call: TRBV7-7; clone_size: -; j_call: TRBJ2-3; cdr3_length: 14; d_call: TRBD2; cdr3_aa: CASSPSGTTDTQYF; cdr3_nt: TGTGCTAGCAGCCCTAGCGGAACCACAGATACGCAGTATTTT
v_call: TRBV30; clone_size: -; j_call: TRBJ2-2; cdr3_length: 15; d_call: -; cdr3_aa: CAWSQDYRVTGELFF; cdr3_nt: TGTGCCTGGAGTCAAGATTACAGGGTCACCGGGGAGCTGTTTTTT
v_call: TRBV4-1; clone_size: -; j_call: TRBJ1-1; cdr3_length: 15; d_call: -; cdr3_aa: CASSQREGGRTEAFF; cdr3_nt: TGCGCCAGCAGCCAACGGGAGGGGGGTAGGACTGAAGCTTTCTTT
v_call: TRBV9; clone_size: once; j_call: TRBJ2-4; cdr3_length: 16; d_call: TRBD2; cdr3_aa: CASSVSGGAAKNIQYF; cdr3_nt: TGTGCCAGCAGCGTCAGCGGGGGGGCGGCCAAAAACATTCAGTACTTC
v_call: TRBV18; clone_size: once; j_call: TRBJ2-5; cdr3_length: 14; d_call: TRBD2; cdr3_aa: CASSPGLAAETQYF; cdr3_nt: TGTGCCAGCTCACCGGGACTAGCGGCAGAGACCCAGTACTTC
v_call: TRBV7-3; clone_size: -; j_call: TRBJ1-2; cdr3_length: 15; d_call: TRBD1; cdr3_aa: CASSLNGQDLTGYTF; cdr3_nt: TGTGCCAGCAGCTTAAATGGACAGGACCTAACTGGCTACACCTTC
v_call: TRBV7-2; clone_size: -; j_call: TRBJ2-7; cdr3_length: 15; d_call: TRBD1; cdr3_aa: CASRGNRGALGEQYF; cdr3_nt: TGTGCCAGCAGAGGTAACAGGGGGGCCCTCGGCGAGCAGTACTTC
v_call: TRBV27; clone_size: -; j_call: TRBJ2-7; cdr3_length: 14; d_call: TRBD2; cdr3_aa: CASRPRTSSYEQYF; cdr3_nt: TGTGCCAGCAGACCACGGACTAGCTCCTACGAGCAGTACTTC
v_call: TRBV7-8; clone_size: -; j_call: TRBJ2-7; cdr3_length: 16; d_call: TRBD1; cdr3_aa: CASSLEGQGISYEQYF; cdr3_nt: TGTGCCAGCAGCTTAGAGGGACAGGGGATTAGCTACGAGCAGTACTTC
v_call: TRBV7-6; clone_size: -; j_call: TRBJ2-7; cdr3_length: 14; d_call: TRBD1; cdr3_aa: CASSPGQGPYEQYF; cdr3_nt: TGTGCCAGCAGCCCCGGACAGGGCCCCTACGAGCAGTACTTC
v_call: TRBV2; clone_size: -; j_call: TRBJ1-5; cdr3_length: 14; d_call: -; cdr3_aa: CASEAGTQHQPQHF; cdr3_nt: TGTGCCAGTGAGGCCGGGACACAACATCAGCCCCAGCATTTT
v_call: TRBV9; clone_size: once; j_call: TRBJ1-6; cdr3_length: 15; d_call: -; cdr3_aa: CASSAGSKNNSPLHF; cdr3_nt: TGTGCCAGCAGCGCAGGTTCCAAAAATAATTCACCCCTCCACTTT
v_call: TRBV10-1; clone_size: -; j_call: TRBJ1-5; cdr3_length: 17; d_call: -; cdr3_aa: CASTQEGGGYSNQPQHF; cdr3_nt: TGCGCCAGCACTCAAGAGGGGGGGGGTTATAGCAATCAGCCCCAGCATTTT
v_call: TRBV7-2; clone_size: once; j_call: TRBJ1-1; cdr3_length: 16; d_call: -; cdr3_aa: CASTPFRGSVNTEAFF; cdr3_nt: TGTGCCAGCACCCCGTTCCGGGGGTCAGTGAACACTGAAGCTTTCTTT
v_call: TRBV28; clone_size: -; j_call: TRBJ1-4; cdr3_length: 16; d_call: -; cdr3_aa: CASSLDQGPRGEKLFF; cdr3_nt: TGTGCCAGCAGTTTAGATCAGGGTCCCAGGGGTGAAAAACTGTTTTTT
v_call: TRBV7-9; clone_size: few; j_call: TRBJ1-4; cdr3_length: 13; d_call: -; cdr3_aa: CASRVQGNEKLFF; cdr3_nt: TGTGCCAGCAGGGTCCAGGGGAATGAAAAACTGTTTTTT
v_call: TRBV4-3; clone_size: once; j_call: TRBJ2-6; cdr3_length: 18; d_call: TRBD2; cdr3_aa: CASSQGTSGTSGANVLTF; cdr3_nt: TGCGCCAGCAGCCAAGGGACTAGCGGGACCTCTGGGGCCAACGTCCTGACTTTC
v_call: TRBV9; clone_size: -; j_call: TRBJ1-2; cdr3_length: 14; d_call: -; cdr3_aa: CASSVGEGVYGYTF; cdr3_nt: TGTGCCAGCAGCGTAGGTGAAGGAGTCTATGGCTACACCTTC
v_call: TRBV6-4; clone_size: -; j_call: TRBJ2-3; cdr3_length: 17; d_call: TRBD2; cdr3_aa: CASSDSSSGGRSDTQYF; cdr3_nt: TGTGCCAGCAGTGACTCATCTAGCGGGGGACGGTCAGATACGCAGTATTTT
v_call: TRBV9; clone_size: -; j_call: TRBJ1-2; cdr3_length: 15; d_call: -; cdr3_aa: CASSSPRGTLYGYTF; cdr3_nt: TGTGCCAGCAGCTCACCTAGGGGGACCCTCTATGGCTACACCTTC
v_call: TRBV2; clone_size: once; j_call: TRBJ2-7; cdr3_length: 14; d_call: TRBD1; cdr3_aa: CASSPDRVGYEQYF; cdr3_nt: TGTGCCAGCAGTCCGGACAGGGTCGGCTACGAGCAGTACTTC
v_call: TRBV5-3; clone_size: -; j_call: TRBJ1-5; cdr3_length: 19; d_call: TRBD1; cdr3_aa: CARSTPGQGEMNSNQPQHF; cdr3_nt: TGTGCCAGAAGCACCCCGGGACAGGGGGAAATGAATAGCAATCAGCCCCAGCATTTT
v_call: TRBV5-1; clone_size: few; j_call: TRBJ2-5; cdr3_length: 18; d_call: TRBD2; cdr3_aa: CASSPGTSGRRLGETQYF; cdr3_nt: TGCGCCAGCAGCCCGGGGACTAGCGGGAGGCGCCTTGGGGAGACCCAGTACTTC
v_call: TRBV25-1; clone_size: -; j_call: TRBJ1-4; cdr3_length: 14; d_call: -; cdr3_aa: CASSGRGLWEKLFF; cdr3_nt: TGTGCCAGCAGTGGGAGGGGACTCTGGGAAAAACTGTTTTTT
v_call: TRBV27; clone_size: -; j_call: TRBJ2-5; cdr3_length: 17; d_call: -; cdr3_aa: CASSLSVTAYSQETQYF; cdr3_nt: TGTGCCAGCAGTTTATCGGTTACCGCCTACTCACAAGAGACCCAGTACTTC
v_call: TRBV9; clone_size: -; j_call: TRBJ2-5; cdr3_length: 15; d_call: TRBD2; cdr3_aa: CASSVGLAGRETQYF; cdr3_nt: TGTGCCAGCAGCGTAGGACTAGCGGGCCGGGAGACCCAGTACTTC
v_call: TRBV7-9; clone_size: once; j_call: TRBJ2-7; cdr3_length: 15; d_call: TRBD2; cdr3_aa: CSSSTTSGGAYEQYF; cdr3_nt: TGTTCCAGCAGCACGACTAGCGGGGGAGCCTACGAGCAGTACTTC
v_call: TRBV6-6; clone_size: -; j_call: TRBJ2-1; cdr3_length: 15; d_call: TRBD1; cdr3_aa: CASSLDRGGSNEQFF; cdr3_nt: TGTGCCAGCAGCCTTGACAGGGGAGGAAGCAATGAGCAGTTCTTC
v_call: TRBV6-4; clone_size: -; j_call: TRBJ2-3; cdr3_length: 15; d_call: -; cdr3_aa: CASSVSLAGGDTQYF; cdr3_nt: TGTGCCAGCAGTGTATCCCTGGCAGGGGGGGATACGCAGTATTTT
v_call: TRBV7-3; clone_size: -; j_call: TRBJ2-1; cdr3_length: 15; d_call: TRBD2; cdr3_aa: CASSPASGNYNEQFF; cdr3_nt: TGTGCCAGCAGCCCGGCGAGCGGGAACTACAATGAGCAGTTCTTC